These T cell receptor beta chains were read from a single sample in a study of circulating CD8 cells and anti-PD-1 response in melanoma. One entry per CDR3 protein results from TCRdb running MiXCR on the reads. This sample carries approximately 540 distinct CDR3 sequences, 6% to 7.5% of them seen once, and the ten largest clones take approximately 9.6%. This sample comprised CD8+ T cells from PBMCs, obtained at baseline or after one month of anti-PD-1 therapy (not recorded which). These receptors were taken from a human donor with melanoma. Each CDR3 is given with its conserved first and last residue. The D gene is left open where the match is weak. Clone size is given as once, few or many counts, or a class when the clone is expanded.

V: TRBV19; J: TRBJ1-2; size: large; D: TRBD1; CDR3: CASSITGGASDGYTF; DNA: TGTGCCAGTAGTATAACAGGGGGCGCGTCGGATGGCTACACCTTC
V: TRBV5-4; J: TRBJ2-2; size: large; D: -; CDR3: CASSPGHNTGELFF; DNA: TGTGCCAGCAGCCCGGGACACAACACCGGGGAGCTGTTTTTT
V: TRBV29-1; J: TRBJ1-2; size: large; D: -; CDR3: CSALTGQSGGYTF; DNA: TGCAGCGCCCTAACCGGACAGTCGGGGGGCTACACCTTC
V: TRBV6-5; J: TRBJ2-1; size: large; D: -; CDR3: CASSPVANYRNEQFF; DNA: TGTGCCAGCAGTCCCGTAGCGAACTATAGAAATGAGCAGTTCTTC
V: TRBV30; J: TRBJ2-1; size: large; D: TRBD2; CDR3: CAWSELAGYNEQFF; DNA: TGTGCCTGGAGTGAACTAGCGGGATACAATGAGCAGTTCTTC
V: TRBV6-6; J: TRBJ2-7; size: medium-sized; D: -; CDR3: CASGGQPSYEQYF; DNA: TGTGCCAGCGGCGGACAGCCCTCCTACGAGCAGTACTTC
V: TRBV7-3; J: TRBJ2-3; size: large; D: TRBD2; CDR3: CASSEIAGGTADTQYF; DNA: TGTGCCAGCAGCGAGATAGCGGGGGGGACCGCGGATACGCAGTATTTT
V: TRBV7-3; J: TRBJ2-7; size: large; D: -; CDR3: CASSLGGMDEQYF; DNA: TGTGCCAGCAGCTTGGGGGGAATGGACGAGCAGTACTTC
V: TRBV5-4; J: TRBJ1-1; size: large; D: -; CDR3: CASSFGPGTEAFF; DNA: TGTGCCAGCAGCTTCGGTCCGGGGACTGAAGCTTTCTTT
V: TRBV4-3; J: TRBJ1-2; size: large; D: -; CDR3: CASSQGARGYGYTF; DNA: TGCGCCAGCAGCCAAGGGGCCAGAGGCTATGGCTACACCTTC
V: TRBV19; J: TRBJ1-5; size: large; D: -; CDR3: CASSIGSSQRQPQHF; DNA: TGTGCCAGTAGTATTGGTTCCTCCCAACGTCAGCCCCAGCATTTT
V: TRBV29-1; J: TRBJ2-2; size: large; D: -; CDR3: CSVEEGTGELFF; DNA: TGCAGCGTTGAAGAAGGTACCGGGGAGCTGTTTTTT
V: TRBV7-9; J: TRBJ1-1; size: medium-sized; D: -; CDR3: CASTPPVPNTEAFF; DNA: TGTGCCAGTACCCCCCCCGTCCCGAACACTGAAGCTTTCTTT